The rows below give T cell receptor beta chains drawn from one sample of a study of blood T cell repertoires in COVID-19. Sequencing was performed with immunoSEQ multiplex PCR; in TCRdb, only in-frame clones are kept and a portion is missing. The repertoire holds over 150,000 clones, with about 83% as singletons. The specimen was peripheral blood. These receptors originate from an elderly woman with acute or convalescent COVID-19. CDR3s include the opening cysteine and the closing phenylalanine or tryptophan. Fields, in order: D gene, V gene, J gene, clone size, CDR3 DNA, CDR3 protein. A D gene is named only where the DNA matches it firmly. The size field is filled for only some rows; it gives once, few, many or a size class.

-	TRBV19	TRBJ1-1	-	TGTGCCAGTAGTGAGTCCCCCTCCGGGAAGACTGAAGCTTTCTTT	CASSESPSGKTEAFF
-	TRBV3-1/TRBV3-2	TRBJ1-2	-	TGTGCCAGCAGCCAAGATCCTCAGGGATTCACCTATGGCTACACCTTC	CASSQDPQGFTYGYTF
-	TRBV11-2	TRBJ2-7	-	TGTGCCAGCAGCCGTCCAGAGGGTGTAGGGGAGCAGTACTTC	CASSRPEGVGEQYF
-	TRBV14	TRBJ1-4	-	TGTGCCAGCAGCCAAGGTTACCGAGGGAGAGAAAAACTGTTTTTT	CASSQGYRGREKLFF
-	TRBV9	TRBJ1-1	once	TGTGCCAGCAGCCGGGAGGGCGGGACTGAAGCTTTCTTT	CASSREGGTEAFF
TRBD1	TRBV28	TRBJ1-2	-	TGTGCCAGCAGTTCAGGAGACAGTACCAGGGGGGGCTACACCTTC	CASSSGDSTRGGYTF
TRBD2	TRBV6-2/TRBV6-3	TRBJ2-3	-	TGTGCCAGCAGTTACTCCGCGGGAGGGTCAGATACGCAGTATTTT	CASSYSAGGSDTQYF
-	TRBV6-1	TRBJ1-3	-	TGTGCCAGCAGTGAGCAGGGGAAAGGAAACACCATATATTTT	CASSEQGKGNTIYF
TRBD1	TRBV28	TRBJ2-7	-	TGTGCCAGTCACCGCCAGGGGGACGAGCAGTACTTC	CASHRQGDEQYF
TRBD2	TRBV6-2/TRBV6-3	TRBJ2-2	-	TGTGCCAGCAGTGATCGGACTAGCTCTTACGGGGAGCTGTTTTTT	CASSDRTSSYGELFF
TRBD2	TRBV5-4	TRBJ2-1	once	TGTGCCAGCAGCTCCGACTTAATCACTAGCGGGACAGACAATGAGCAGTTCTTC	CASSSDLITSGTDNEQFF
TRBD2	TRBV6-5	TRBJ2-3	-	TGTGCCTCCCGGCCGGTAGCGGGACGCACAGATACGCAGTATTTT	CASRPVAGRTDTQYF
-	TRBV7-9	TRBJ2-5	-	TGTGCCAGCAGCTACCTACGAGGGTACCAAGAGACCCAGTACTTC	CASSYLRGYQETQYF
-	TRBV6-4	TRBJ1-1	-	TGTGCCAGCAGCGAAAGGGGAAGGGGGACGGGTGAAGCTTTCTTT	CASSERGRGTGEAFF
-	TRBV6-5	TRBJ2-7	-	TGTGCCAGCAGGCCAACAGGGTTGGACGAGCAGTACTTC	CASRPTGLDEQYF
TRBD2	TRBV3-1/TRBV3-2	TRBJ2-5	-	TGTGCCAGCAGCCAACTAGCGGTGTACCAAGAGACCCAGTACTTC	CASSQLAVYQETQYF
TRBD1	TRBV7-8	TRBJ1-5	-	TGTGCCAGCAGCCCCCACAGGGGTAGCAATCAGCCCCAGCATTTT	CASSPHRGSNQPQHF
TRBD1	TRBV5-1	TRBJ1-3	once	TGCGCCAGCAGCTTGGCGGGACAGGGATTCGAAAACACCATATATTTT	CASSLAGQGFENTIYF
-	TRBV7-9	TRBJ2-2	few	TGTGCCAGCAGCTTGGCAGCGAACACCGGGGAGCTGTTTTTT	CASSLAANTGELFF
-	TRBV7-9	TRBJ2-3	few	TGTGCCAGCAGCTTATCCGGTGTGGGGCTAGATACGCAGTATTTT	CASSLSGVGLDTQYF
TRBD1	TRBV4-1	TRBJ2-1	-	TGCGCCAGCAGCCAACCGGGACAGGGCTACAATGAGCAGTTCTTC	CASSQPGQGYNEQFF
TRBD1	TRBV7-2	TRBJ1-3	-	TGTGCCAGCAGCTTTAGTCCCCAGGGGGCAGGAAACACCATATATTTT	CASSFSPQGAGNTIYF
-	TRBV7-2	TRBJ2-5	-	TGTGCCAGCAGCTTAGGTTCTATAGAGACCCAGTACTTC	CASSLGSIETQYF
TRBD2	TRBV30	TRBJ2-7	-	TGTGCCTGGAAGCGGGAGTACGAGCAGTACTTC	CAWKREYEQYF
TRBD1	TRBV9	TRBJ1-2	-	TGTGCCAGCAGCCGTACAGGGGCCCATGGCTACACCTTC	CASSRTGAHGYTF
TRBD1	TRBV7-2	TRBJ1-2	-	TGTGCCGTACGACAGGGGACTACTAACTATGGCTACACCTTC	CAVRQGTTNYGYTF
TRBD2	TRBV19	TRBJ2-1	-	TGTGCCAGTATGGGACTAGAGACACATGAGCAGTTCTTC	CASMGLETHEQFF
-	TRBV27	TRBJ1-5	once	TGTGCCAGCAGTTTATCCCCTCGGGAGCCCCAGCATTTT	CASSLSPREPQHF
-	TRBV6-2/TRBV6-3	TRBJ2-3	-	TGTGCCAGCAGTTACTCGTCCCGGGAGTGGGCAGATACGCAGTATTTT	CASSYSSREWADTQYF
-	TRBV20-1	TRBJ2-5	-	TGCAGTGCTAGATTTCAGGAGACCCAGTACTTC	CSARFQETQYF
TRBD2	TRBV11-3	TRBJ2-5	-	TGTGCCAGCAGCGATAGCGGGGGCCAGACCCAGTACTTC	CASSDSGGQTQYF
TRBD1	TRBV7-2	TRBJ2-5	-	TGTGCCAGCAGCCAAATCGGGACAGGGAGGGAGACCCAGTACTTC	CASSQIGTGRETQYF
TRBD2	TRBV28	TRBJ2-7	-	TGTGCCAGCAGTCCGGGACTAGCGGGGCAGTACTTC	CASSPGLAGQYF
-	TRBV9	TRBJ2-3	-	TGTGCCAGCAGCACAGAAACAGATACGCAGTATTTT	CASSTETDTQYF
TRBD2	TRBV5-4	TRBJ2-7	-	TGTGCCAGCAGCAGGACTAGCGCGACCTACGAGCAGTACTTC	CASSRTSATYEQYF
-	TRBV7-2	TRBJ1-3	-	TGTGCCAGCAGCCGTGCCGGGGACTCTGGAAACACCATATATTTT	CASSRAGDSGNTIYF
TRBD1	TRBV11-1	TRBJ1-6	once	TGTGCCAGCAGCCAGGGGGCAGGACATTCACCCCTCCACTTT	CASSQGAGHSPLHF
-	TRBV2	TRBJ2-7	-	TGTGCCAGCACTGAAGGATTGTGGGCAGGCTCCCTTTCCTACGAGCAGTACTTC	CASTEGLWAGSLSYEQYF
TRBD2	TRBV13	TRBJ2-3	-	TGTGCCAGCAGCCCGGGACTAGCGGGGTCGTTTGGCACAGATACGCAGTATTTT	CASSPGLAGSFGTDTQYF
TRBD2	TRBV7-6	TRBJ2-5	-	TGTGCCAGCAGCGTGCTAGCGGGAGGGCGGGAGACCCAGTACTTC	CASSVLAGGRETQYF
-	TRBV27	TRBJ1-2	-	TGTGCCAGCAGTTTAACGGGGGTGGGAGGCTACACCTTC	CASSLTGVGGYTF
TRBD1	TRBV5-1	TRBJ2-2	-	TGCGCCAGCAGCCCCTGGACAGGGACCGGGGAGCTGTTTTTT	CASSPWTGTGELFF
TRBD1	TRBV5-6	TRBJ1-2	-	TGTGCCAGCAGCTCGACAGGGAGTAGCGGCTACACCTTC	CASSSTGSSGYTF
TRBD2	TRBV28	TRBJ2-7	-	TGTGCCAGCAGGAACAAACTAGCGGGTTTATCCTACGAGCAGTACTTC	CASRNKLAGLSYEQYF
-	TRBV19	TRBJ1-1	-	TGTGCCACTCGGGGGAGCATGAACACTGAAGCTTTCTTT	CATRGSMNTEAFF
TRBD2	TRBV10-1	TRBJ2-1	-	TGCGCCAGCAGGACTAGCGGGAGGGCCCCCAATGAGCAGTTCTTC	CASRTSGRAPNEQFF
-	TRBV3-1/TRBV3-2	TRBJ2-7	-	TGTGCCAGCAGCCAAATAGCGGCCTACGAGCAGTACTTC	CASSQIAAYEQYF
-	TRBV12-3/TRBV12-4	TRBJ2-3	once	TGTGCCAGCAGCGTCACAGATACGCAGTATTTT	CASSVTDTQYF
TRBD2	TRBV5-1	TRBJ2-1	-	TGCGCCAGCAGCTTGTTACTAGCGGGGGGATACAATGAGCAGTTCTTC	CASSLLLAGGYNEQFF
-	TRBV9	TRBJ1-2	-	TGTGCCAGCAGCCCCCGAAATCGAGGATTTGACTATGGCTACACCTTC	CASSPRNRGFDYGYTF
-	TRBV19	TRBJ1-1	-	TGTGCCAGTAGTATAGGCACGGGGTTGACTTTCTTT	CASSIGTGLTFF
-	TRBV28	TRBJ2-1	-	TGTGCCAGCAGTCGACCTGGGCAGTCCTACAATGAGCAGTTCTTC	CASSRPGQSYNEQFF
TRBD1	TRBV19	TRBJ2-7	-	TGTGCCAGTAGTAGTTGGGGGACAGGGAAATTCGAGCAGTACTTC	CASSSWGTGKFEQYF
-	TRBV19	TRBJ2-2	-	TGTGCCAGTAGGATAGCGTTGACGAGGACCGGGGAGCTGTTTTTT	CASRIALTRTGELFF